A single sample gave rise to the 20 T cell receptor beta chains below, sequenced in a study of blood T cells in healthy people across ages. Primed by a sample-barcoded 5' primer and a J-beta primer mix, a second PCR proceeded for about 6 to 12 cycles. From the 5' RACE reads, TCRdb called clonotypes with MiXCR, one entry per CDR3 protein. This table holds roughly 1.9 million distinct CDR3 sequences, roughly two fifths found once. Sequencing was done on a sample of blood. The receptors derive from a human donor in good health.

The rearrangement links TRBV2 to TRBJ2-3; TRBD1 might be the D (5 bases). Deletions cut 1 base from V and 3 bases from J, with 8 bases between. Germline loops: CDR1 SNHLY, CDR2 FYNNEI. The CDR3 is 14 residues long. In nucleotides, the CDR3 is TGTGCCAGCAGTGAAGGGAAGGGGACAGATACGCAGTATTTT. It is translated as CASSEGKGTDTQYF.

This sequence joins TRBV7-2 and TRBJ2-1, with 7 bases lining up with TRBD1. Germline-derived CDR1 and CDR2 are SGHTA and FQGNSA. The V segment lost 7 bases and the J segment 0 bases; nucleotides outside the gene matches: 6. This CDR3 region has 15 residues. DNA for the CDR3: TGTGCCAGCATCGACAGGGAGTTCTCCTACAATGAGCAGTTCTTC. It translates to CASIDREFSYNEQFF.

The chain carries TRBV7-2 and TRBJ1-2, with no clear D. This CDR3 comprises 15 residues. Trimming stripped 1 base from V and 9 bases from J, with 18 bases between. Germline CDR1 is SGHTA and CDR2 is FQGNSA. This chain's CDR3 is CASSLGVSRRSSYTF. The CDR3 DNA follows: TGTGCCAGCAGCTTAGGGGTCTCGAGAAGATCAAGCTACACCTTC.

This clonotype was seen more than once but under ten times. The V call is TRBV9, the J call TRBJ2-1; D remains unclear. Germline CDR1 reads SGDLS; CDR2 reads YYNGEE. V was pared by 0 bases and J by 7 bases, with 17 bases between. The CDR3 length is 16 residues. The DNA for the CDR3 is TGTGCCAGCAGCGTAGACTTATTGGGCAGACGTAATGAGCAGTTCTTC. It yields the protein CASSVDLLGRRNEQFF.

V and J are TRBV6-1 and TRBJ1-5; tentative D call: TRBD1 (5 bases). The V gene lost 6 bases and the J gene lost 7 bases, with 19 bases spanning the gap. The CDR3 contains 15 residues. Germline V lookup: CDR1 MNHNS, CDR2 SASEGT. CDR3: CASRRPVGEDQPQHF. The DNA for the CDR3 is TGTGCCAGCAGACGGCCCGTGGGGGAGGACCAGCCCCAGCATTTT.

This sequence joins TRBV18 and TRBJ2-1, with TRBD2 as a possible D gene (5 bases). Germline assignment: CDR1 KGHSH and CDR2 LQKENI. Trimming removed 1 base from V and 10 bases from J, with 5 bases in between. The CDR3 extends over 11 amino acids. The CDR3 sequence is CASSPREEQFF. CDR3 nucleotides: TGTGCCAGCTCACCACGGGAGGAGCAGTTCTTC.

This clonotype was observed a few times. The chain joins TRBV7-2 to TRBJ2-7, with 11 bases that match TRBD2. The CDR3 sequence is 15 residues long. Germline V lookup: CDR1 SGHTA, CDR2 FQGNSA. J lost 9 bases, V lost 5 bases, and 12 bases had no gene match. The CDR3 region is CASSLEVAGGRVQYF. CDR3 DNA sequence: TGTGCCAGCAGCCTCGAGGTAGCGGGGGGGCGGGTGCAGTACTTC.

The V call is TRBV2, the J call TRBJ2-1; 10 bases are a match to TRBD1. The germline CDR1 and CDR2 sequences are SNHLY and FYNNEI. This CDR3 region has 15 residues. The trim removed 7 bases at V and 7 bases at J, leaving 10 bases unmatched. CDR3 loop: CASTLGQGEFNEQFF. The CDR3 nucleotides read TGTGCCAGCACCCTAGGACAGGGGGAATTTAATGAGCAGTTCTTC.

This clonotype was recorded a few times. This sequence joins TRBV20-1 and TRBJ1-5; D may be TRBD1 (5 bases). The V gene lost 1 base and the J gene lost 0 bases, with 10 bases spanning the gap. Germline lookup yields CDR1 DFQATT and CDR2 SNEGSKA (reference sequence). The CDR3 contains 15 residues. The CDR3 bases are TGCAGTGCTAGAGGGGGGTCCGATAGCAATCAGCCCCAGCATTTT. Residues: CSARGGSDSNQPQHF.

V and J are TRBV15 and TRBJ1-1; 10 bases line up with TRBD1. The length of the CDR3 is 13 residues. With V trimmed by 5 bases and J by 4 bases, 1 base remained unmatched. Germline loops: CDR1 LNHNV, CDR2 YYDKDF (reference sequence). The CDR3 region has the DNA TGTGCCACCAGCCGGGACAGGGGCACTGAAGCTTTCTTT. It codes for CATSRDRGTEAFF.

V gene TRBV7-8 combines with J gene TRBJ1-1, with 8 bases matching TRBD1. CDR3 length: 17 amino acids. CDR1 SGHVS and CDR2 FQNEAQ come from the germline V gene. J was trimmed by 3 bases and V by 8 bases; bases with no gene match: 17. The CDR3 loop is CASRRTGSGGVDTEAFF. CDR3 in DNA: TGTGCCAGCCGCAGGACAGGGTCGGGTGGCGTCGACACTGAAGCTTTCTTT.

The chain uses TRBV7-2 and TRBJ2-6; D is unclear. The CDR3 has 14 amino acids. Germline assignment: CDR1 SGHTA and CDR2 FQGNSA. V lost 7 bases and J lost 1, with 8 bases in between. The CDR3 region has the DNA TGTGCCAGCACCGAGAGGTCTGGGGCCAACGTCCTGACTTTC. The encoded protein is CASTERSGANVLTF. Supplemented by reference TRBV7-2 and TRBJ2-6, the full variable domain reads GAGVSQSPSNKVTEKGKDVELRCDPISGHTALYWYRQSLGQGLEFLIYFQGNSAPDKSGLPSDRFSAERTGGSVSTLTIQRTQQEDSAVYLCASTERSGANVLTFGAGSRLTVL.

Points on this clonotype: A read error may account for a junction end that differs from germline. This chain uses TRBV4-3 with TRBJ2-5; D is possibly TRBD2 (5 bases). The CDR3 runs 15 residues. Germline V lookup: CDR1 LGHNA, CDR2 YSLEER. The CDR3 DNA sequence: TGCGCCAGCGGCCAAGATCGACACCGGGGAGAGACCCAGTACTTC. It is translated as CASGQDRHRGETQYF.

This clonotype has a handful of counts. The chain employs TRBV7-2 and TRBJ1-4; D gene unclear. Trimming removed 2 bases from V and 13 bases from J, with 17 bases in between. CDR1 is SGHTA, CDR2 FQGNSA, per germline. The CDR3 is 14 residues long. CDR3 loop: CASSLRERVGRLFF. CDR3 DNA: TGTGCCAGCAGCTTACGCGAGAGGGTAGGGAGACTGTTTTTT. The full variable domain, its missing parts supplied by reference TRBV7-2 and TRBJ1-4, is GAGVSQSPSNKVTEKGKDVELRCDPISGHTALYWYRQSLGQGLEFLIYFQGNSAPDKSGLPSDRFSAERTGGSVSTLTIQRTQQEDSAVYLCASSLRERVGRLFFGSGTQLSVL.

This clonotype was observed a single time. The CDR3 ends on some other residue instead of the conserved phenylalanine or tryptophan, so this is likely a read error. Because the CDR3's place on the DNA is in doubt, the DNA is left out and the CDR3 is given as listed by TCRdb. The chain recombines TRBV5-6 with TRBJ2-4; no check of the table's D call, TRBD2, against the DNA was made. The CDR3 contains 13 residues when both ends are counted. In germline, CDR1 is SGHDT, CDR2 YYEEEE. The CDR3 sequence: CASTSGGLAGGQI.

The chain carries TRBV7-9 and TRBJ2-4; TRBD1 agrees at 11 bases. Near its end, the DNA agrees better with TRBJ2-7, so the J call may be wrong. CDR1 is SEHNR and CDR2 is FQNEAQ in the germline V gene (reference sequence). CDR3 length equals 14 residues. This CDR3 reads CASSFWTGGDEQYF. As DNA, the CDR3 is TGTGCCAGCAGCTTTTGGACAGGGGGCGACGAGCAGTACTTC.

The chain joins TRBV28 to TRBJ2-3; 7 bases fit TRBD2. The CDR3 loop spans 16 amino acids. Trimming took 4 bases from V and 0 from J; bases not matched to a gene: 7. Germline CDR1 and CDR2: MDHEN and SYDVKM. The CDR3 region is CASSYQRGGSTDTQYF. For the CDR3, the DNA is TGTGCCAGCAGTTACCAGCGGGGTGGGAGCACAGATACGCAGTATTTT. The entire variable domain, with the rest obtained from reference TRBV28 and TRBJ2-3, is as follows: DVKVTQSSRYLVKRTGEKVFLECVQDMDHENMFWYRQDPGLGLRLIYFSYDVKMKEKGDIPEGYSVSREKKERFSLILESASTNQTSMYLCASSYQRGGSTDTQYFGPGTRLTVL.

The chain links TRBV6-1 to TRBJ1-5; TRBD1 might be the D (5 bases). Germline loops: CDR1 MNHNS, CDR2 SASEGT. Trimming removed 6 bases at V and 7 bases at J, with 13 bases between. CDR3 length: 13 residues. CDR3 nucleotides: TGTGCCAGCAGCGACCAGGGTTACCAGCCCCAGCATTTT. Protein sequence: CASSDQGYQPQHF.

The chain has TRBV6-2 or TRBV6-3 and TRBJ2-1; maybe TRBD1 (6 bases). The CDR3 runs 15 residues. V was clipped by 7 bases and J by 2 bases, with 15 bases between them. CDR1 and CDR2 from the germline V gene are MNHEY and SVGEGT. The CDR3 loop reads CASTPSGQPYNEQFF. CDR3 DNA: TGTGCCAGCACCCCCTCCGGACAGCCCTACAATGAGCAGTTCTTC.

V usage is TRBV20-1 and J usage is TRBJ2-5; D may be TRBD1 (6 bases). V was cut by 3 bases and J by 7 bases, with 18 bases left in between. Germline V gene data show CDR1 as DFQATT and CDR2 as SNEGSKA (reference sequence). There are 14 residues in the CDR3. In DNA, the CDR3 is TGCAGTGCTAGGTCGACACAGGGTGTCGGGACCCAGTACTTC. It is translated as CSARSTQGVGTQYF.